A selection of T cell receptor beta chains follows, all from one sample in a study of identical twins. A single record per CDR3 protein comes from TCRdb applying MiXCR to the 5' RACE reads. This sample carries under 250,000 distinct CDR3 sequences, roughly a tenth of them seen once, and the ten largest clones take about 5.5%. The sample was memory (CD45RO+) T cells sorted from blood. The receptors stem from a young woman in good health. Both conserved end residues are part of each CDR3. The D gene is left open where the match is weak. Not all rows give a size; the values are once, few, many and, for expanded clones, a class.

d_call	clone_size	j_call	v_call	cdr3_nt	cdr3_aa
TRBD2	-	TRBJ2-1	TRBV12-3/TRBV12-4	TGTGCCAGCAGTCCACCGGGACTAGCAAAGCAGTTCTTC	CASSPPGLAKQFF
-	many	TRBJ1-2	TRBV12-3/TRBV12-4	TGTGCCAGCAGCGCTACGGGACGTCTGGGCTATGGCTACACCTTC	CASSATGRLGYGYTF
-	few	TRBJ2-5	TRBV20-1	TGCAGTGCTAGACTTTTTGGAGAGACCCAGTACTTC	CSARLFGETQYF
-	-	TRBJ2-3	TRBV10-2	TGCGCCAGCAGAGGGATGGGGGCGGGTAACGCAGATACGCAGTATTTT	CASRGMGAGNADTQYF
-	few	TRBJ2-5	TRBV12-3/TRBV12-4	TGTGCCAGCAGTTGGACAGCCGGGACCCAGTACTTC	CASSWTAGTQYF
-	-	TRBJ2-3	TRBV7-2	TGTGCCAGCAGCTACAAGGGGATTTCGCAGTATTTT	CASSYKGISQYF
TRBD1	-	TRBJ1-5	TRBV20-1	TGCAGTGGAGGGACAGTTAAGGGTCAGCCCCAGCATTTT	CSGGTVKGQPQHF
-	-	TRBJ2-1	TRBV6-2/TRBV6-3	TGTGCCAGCAGGGCCCGCGGGACAAGAGACAATGAGCAGTTCTTC	CASRARGTRDNEQFF
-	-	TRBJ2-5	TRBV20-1	TGCAGTGCTAGAGGGGAGGGGGCGGTGGAGACCCAGTACTTC	CSARGEGAVETQYF
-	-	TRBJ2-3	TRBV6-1	TGTGCCAGCAGCCGGTCCCCTGGGGATACGCAGTATTTT	CASSRSPGDTQYF
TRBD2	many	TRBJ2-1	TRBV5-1	TGCGCCAGCTCGGGACTAGCCTCCTACAATGAGCAGTTCTTC	CASSGLASYNEQFF
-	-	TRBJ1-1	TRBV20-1	TGCAGTGCTTCCCCGGGACTCACGAACACTGAAGCTTTCTTT	CSASPGLTNTEAFF
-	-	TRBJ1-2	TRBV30	TGTGCCTGGAGTGTCACACAGGGCTATGGCTACACCTTC	CAWSVTQGYGYTF
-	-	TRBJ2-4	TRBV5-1	TGCGCCAGCAGCTTGTCAGGTTCCTCAGCCAAAAACATTCAGTACTTC	CASSLSGSSAKNIQYF
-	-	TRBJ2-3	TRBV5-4	TGTGCCAGCAGCGCCTACCTTGTCGGGGATACGCAGTATTTT	CASSAYLVGDTQYF
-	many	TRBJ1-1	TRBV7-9	TGTGCCAGCAGCTTACAGGTGAACACTGAAGCTTTCTTT	CASSLQVNTEAFF
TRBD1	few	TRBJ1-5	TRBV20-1	TGCAGTGCTCAGACAGGGAGGAAAAATCAGCCCCAGCATTTT	CSAQTGRKNQPQHF